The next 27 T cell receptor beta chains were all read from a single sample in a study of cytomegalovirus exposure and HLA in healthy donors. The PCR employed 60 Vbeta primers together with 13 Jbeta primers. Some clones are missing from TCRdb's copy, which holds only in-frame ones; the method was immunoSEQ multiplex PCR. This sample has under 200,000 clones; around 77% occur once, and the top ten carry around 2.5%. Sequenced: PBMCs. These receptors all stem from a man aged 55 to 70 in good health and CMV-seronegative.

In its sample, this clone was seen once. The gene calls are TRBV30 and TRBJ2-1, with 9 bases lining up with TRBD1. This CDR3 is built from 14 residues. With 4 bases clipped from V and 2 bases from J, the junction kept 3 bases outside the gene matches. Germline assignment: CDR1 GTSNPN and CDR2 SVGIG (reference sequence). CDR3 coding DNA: TGTGCCTGGAAGGGACAGGGCACCTACAATGAGCAGTTCTTC. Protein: CAWKGQGTYNEQFF.

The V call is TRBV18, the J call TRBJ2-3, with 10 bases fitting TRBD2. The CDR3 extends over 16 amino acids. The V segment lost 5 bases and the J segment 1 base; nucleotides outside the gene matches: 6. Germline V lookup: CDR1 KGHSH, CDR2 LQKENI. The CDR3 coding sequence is TGTGCCAGCTCAGGGTCAACTAGCGGGGGCACAGATACGCAGTATTTT. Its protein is CASSGSTSGGTDTQYF.

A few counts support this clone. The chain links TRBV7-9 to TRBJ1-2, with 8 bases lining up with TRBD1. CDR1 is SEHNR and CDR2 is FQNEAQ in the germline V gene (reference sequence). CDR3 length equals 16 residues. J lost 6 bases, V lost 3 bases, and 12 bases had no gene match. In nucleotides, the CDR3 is TGTGCCAGCAGCTTGGGCCCCGACAGGGGCTTGGATGGCTACACCTTC. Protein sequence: CASSLGPDRGLDGYTF. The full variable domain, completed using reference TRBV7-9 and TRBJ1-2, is DTGVSQNPRHKITKRGQNVTFRCDPISEHNRLYWYRQTLGQGPEFLTYFQNEAQLEKSRLLSDRFSAERPKGSFSTLEIQRTEQGDSAMYLCASSLGPDRGLDGYTFGSGTRLTVV.

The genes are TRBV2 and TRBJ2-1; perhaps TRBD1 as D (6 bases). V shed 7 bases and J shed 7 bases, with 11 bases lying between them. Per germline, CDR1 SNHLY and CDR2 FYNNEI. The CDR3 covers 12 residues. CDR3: CASNPDRNEQFF. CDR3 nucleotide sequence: TGTGCCAGCAACCCCGACAGGAATGAGCAGTTCTTC.

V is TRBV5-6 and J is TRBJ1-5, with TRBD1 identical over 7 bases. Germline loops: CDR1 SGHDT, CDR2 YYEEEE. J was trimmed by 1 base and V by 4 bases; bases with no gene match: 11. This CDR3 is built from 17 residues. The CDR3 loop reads CASSLRQGWQSNQPQHF. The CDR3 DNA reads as TGTGCCAGCAGCCTAAGACAGGGTTGGCAAAGCAATCAGCCCCAGCATTTT.

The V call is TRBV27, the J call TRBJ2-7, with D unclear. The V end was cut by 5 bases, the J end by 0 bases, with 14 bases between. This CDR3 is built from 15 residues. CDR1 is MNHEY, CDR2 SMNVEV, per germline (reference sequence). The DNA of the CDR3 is TGTGCCAGCAGTCCCAGAAGCGTTAGCTCCTACGAGCAGTACTTC. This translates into CASSPRSVSSYEQYF.

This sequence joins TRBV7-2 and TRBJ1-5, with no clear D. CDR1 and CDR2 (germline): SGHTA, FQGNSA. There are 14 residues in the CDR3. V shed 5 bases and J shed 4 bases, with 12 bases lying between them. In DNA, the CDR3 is TGTGCCAGCAGCCAGGAGTGGAGGAATCAGCCCCAGCATTTT. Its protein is CASSQEWRNQPQHF.

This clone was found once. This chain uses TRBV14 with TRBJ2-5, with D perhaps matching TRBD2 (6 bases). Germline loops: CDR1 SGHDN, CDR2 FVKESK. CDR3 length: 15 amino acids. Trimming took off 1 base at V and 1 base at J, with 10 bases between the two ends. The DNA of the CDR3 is TGTGCCAGCAGCCAAGCAACTAGCTCCCAAGAGACCCAGTACTTC. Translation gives CASSQATSSQETQYF.

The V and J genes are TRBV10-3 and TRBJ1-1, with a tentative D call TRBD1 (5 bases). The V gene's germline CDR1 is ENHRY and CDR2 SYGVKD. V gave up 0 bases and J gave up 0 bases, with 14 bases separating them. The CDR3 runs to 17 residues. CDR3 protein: CAISESRQGGMNTEAFF. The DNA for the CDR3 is TGTGCCATCAGTGAGTCGAGGCAGGGTGGAATGAACACTGAAGCTTTCTTT.

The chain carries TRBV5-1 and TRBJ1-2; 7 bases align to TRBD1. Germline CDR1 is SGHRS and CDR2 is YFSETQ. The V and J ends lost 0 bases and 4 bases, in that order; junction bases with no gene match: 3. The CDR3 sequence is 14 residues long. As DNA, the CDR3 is TGCGCCAGCAGCTTGGGAGGGGGCGGCTATGGCTACACCTTC. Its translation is CASSLGGGGYGYTF.

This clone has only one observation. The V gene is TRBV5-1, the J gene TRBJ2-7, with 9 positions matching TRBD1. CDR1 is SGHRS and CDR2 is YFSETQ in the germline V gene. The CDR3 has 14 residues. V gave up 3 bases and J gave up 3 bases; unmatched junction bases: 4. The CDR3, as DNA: TGCGCCAGCAGCTCCCGACAGGGGGGCTACGAGCAGTACTTC. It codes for CASSSRQGGYEQYF. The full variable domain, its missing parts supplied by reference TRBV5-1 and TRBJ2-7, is KAGVTQTPRYLIKTRGQQVTLSCSPISGHRSVSWYQQTPGQGLQFLFEYFSETQRNKGNFPGRFSGRQFSNSRSEMNVSTLELGDSALYLCASSSRQGGYEQYFGPGTRLTVT.

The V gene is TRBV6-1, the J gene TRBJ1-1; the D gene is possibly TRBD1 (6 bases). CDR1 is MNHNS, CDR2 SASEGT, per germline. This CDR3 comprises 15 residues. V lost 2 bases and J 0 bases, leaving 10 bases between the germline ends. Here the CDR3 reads CASSESRTVNTEAFF. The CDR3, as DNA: TGTGCCAGCAGTGAATCCCGGACAGTGAACACTGAAGCTTTCTTT.

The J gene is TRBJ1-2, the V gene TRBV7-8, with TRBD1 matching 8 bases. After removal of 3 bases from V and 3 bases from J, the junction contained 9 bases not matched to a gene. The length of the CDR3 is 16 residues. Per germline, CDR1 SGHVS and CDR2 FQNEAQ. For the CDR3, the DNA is TGTGCCAGCAGCTTGAAGGGGGCAGGGGGCGACTATGGCTACACCTTC. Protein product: CASSLKGAGGDYGYTF.

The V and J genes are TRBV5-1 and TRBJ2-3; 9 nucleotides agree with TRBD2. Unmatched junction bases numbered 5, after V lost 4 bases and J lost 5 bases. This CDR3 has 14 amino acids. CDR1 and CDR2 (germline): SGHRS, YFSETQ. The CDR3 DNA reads TGCGCCAGCAGCCCGGGACTAGCAGTAGATACGCAGTATTTT. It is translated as CASSPGLAVDTQYF.

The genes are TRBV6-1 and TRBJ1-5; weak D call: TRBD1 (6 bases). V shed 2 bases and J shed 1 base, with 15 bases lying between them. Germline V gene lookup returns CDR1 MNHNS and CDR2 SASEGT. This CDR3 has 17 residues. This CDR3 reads CASSEKRGGRSNQPQHF. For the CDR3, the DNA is TGTGCCAGCAGTGAAAAGAGGGGGGGCAGGAGCAATCAGCCCCAGCATTTT.

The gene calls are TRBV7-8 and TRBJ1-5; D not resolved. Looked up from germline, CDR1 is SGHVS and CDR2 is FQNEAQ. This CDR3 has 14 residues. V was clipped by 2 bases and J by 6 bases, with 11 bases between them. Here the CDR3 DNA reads TGTGCCAGCAGCTTATTTATCTCGGGTCAGCCCCAGCATTTT. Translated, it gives CASSLFISGQPQHF.

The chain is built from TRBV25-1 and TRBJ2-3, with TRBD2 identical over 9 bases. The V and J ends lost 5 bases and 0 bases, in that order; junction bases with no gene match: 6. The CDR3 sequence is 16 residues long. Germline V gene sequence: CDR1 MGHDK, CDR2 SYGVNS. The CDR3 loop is CASSPLAGTSTDTQYF. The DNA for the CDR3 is TGTGCCAGCAGTCCCCTAGCGGGGACTAGCACAGATACGCAGTATTTT.

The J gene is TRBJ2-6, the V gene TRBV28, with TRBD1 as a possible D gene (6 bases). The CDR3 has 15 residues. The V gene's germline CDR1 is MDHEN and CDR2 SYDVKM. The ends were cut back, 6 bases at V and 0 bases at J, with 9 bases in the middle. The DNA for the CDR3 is TGTGCCAGCAGCCGACAGGCCTCTGGGGCCAACGTCCTGACTTTC. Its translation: CASSRQASGANVLTF.

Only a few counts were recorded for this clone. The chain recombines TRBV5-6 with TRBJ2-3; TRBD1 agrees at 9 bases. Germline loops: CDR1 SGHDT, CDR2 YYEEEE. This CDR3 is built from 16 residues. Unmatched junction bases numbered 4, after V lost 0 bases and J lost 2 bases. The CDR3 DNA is TGTGCCAGCAGCTTGGGGACAGGGGCGACCACAGATACGCAGTATTTT. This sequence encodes CASSLGTGATTDTQYF. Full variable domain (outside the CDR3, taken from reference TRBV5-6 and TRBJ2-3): DAGVTQSPTHLIKTRGQQVTLRCSPKSGHDTVSWYQQALGQGPQFIFQYYEEEERQRGNFPDRFSGHQFPNYSSELNVNALLLGDSALYLCASSLGTGATTDTQYFGPGTRLTVL.

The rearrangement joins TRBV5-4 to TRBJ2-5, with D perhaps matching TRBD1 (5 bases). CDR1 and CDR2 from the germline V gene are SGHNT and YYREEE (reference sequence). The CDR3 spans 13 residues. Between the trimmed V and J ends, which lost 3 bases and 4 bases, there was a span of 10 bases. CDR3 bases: TGTGCCAGCAGCTCGCAGGGTACAGAGACCCAGTACTTC. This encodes CASSSQGTETQYF.

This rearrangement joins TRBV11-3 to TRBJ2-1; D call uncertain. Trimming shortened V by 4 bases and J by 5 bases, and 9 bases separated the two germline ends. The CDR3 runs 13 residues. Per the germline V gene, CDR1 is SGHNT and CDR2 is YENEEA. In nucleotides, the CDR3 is TGTGCCAGCAGCTCTTCTCTAGACAATGAGCAGTTCTTC. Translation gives CASSSSLDNEQFF.

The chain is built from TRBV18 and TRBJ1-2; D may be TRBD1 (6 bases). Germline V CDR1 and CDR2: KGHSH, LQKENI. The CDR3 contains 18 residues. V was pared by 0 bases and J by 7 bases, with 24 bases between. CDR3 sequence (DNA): TGTGCCAGCTCACCACCGATACAGGGCAGCTCCAGGTCCCGTGGCTACACCTTC. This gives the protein CASSPPIQGSSRSRGYTF. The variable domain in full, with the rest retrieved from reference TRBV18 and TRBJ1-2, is NAGVMQNPRHLVRRRGQEARLRCSPMKGHSHVYWYRQLPEEGLKFMVYLQKENIIDESGMPKERFSAEFPKEGPSILRIQQVVRGDSAAYFCASSPPIQGSSRSRGYTFGSGTRLTVV.

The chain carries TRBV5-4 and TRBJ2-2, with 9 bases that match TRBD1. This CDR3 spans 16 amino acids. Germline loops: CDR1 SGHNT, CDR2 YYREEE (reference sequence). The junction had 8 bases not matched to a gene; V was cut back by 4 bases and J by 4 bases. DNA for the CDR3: TGTGCCAGCAGCCGATCCGGGACAGGGTTCACCGGGGAGCTGTTTTTT. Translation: CASSRSGTGFTGELFF.

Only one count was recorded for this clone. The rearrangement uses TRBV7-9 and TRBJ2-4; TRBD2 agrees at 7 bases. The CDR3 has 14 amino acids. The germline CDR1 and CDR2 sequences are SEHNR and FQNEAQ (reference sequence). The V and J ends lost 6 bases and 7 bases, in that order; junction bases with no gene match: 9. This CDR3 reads CASSPWEGRNIQYF. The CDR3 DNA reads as TGTGCCAGCAGTCCCTGGGAGGGGAGGAACATTCAGTACTTC.

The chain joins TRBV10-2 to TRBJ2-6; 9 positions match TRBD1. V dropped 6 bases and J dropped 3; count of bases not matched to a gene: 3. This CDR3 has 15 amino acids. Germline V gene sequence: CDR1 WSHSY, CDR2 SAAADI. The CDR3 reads CASRDRGRGANVLTF. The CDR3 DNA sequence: TGCGCCAGCAGGGACAGGGGACGTGGGGCCAACGTCCTGACTTTC.

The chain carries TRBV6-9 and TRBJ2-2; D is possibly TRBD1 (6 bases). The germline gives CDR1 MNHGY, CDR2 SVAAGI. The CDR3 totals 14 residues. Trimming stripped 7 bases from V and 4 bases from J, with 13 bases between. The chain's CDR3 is CASIDRILTGELFF. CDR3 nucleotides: TGTGCCAGCATCGACAGGATCCTCACCGGGGAGCTGTTTTTT.

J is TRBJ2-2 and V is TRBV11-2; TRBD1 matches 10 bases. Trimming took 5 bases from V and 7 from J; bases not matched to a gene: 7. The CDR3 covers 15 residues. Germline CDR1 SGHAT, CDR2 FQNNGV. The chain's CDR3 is CASSSPGTGVGELFF. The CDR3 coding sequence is TGTGCCAGCAGCAGTCCCGGGACAGGGGTCGGGGAGCTGTTTTTT.